The clone carrying this T cell receptor (beta chain) showed up just a few times. The target antigen is unknown. These data belong to a study of cytomegalovirus exposure and HLA in healthy donors. This CDR3 has 15 residues. Per the germline V gene, CDR1 is MDHEN and CDR2 is SYDVKM. The V and J ends lost 6 bases and 0 bases respectively, with 14 bases between them. The PCR made use of 60 Vbeta and 13 Jbeta primers. Sequencing used immunoSEQ multiplex PCR; TCRdb keeps in-frame clones, though not all of them. The data contain 120,000 or so clones, roughly a tenth of them singletons. The study, taken as a whole, reports: Productive status was seen about 87% or about 30% of the time for most TCR beta V segments in an earlier analysis. A highly shared variant cluster was judged a likely technical artifact. Whilst most TCR sequences proved rare, a subset of public TCRs occurred across many donors.

Sequenced: PBMCs. The chain has TRBV28 and TRBJ1-1, with D possibly matching TRBD1 (6 bases). This receptor was obtained from a woman aged 18-29 years in good health and CMV-seropositive. This CDR3 reads CASRGGGRVNTEAFF. CDR3 nucleotides: TGTGCCAGCAGAGGGGGGGGCAGGGTGAACACTGAAGCTTTCTTT.